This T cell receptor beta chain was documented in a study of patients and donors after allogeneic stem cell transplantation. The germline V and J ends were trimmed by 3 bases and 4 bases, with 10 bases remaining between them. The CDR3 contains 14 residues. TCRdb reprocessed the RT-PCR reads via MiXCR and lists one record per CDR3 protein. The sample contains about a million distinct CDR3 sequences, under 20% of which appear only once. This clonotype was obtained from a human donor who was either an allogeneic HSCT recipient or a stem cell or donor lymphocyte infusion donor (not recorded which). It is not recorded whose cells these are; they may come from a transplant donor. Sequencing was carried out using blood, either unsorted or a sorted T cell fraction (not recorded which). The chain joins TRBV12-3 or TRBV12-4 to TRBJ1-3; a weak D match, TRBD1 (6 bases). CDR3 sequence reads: CASSLGGGGNTIYF. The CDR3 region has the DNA TGTGCCAGCAGTTTGGGAGGGGGAGGAAACACCATATATTTT.